This is a list of T cell receptor beta chains from one sample in a study of cytomegalovirus exposure and HLA in healthy donors. Sequencing was performed with immunoSEQ multiplex PCR; in TCRdb, only in-frame clones are kept and a portion is missing. Among 150,000 to 200,000 clones listed, about 13% were seen once. The sample comprised PBMCs. These receptors originate from a man aged 45-65 years in good health and CMV-seropositive. The CDR3 runs from the conserved cysteine through the conserved F or W. The D gene is left open where the match is weak. Clone sizes are given selectively: once, few, many, or a class where the clone is expanded.

abundance	v_gene	j_gene	d_gene	CDR3nt	CDR3aa
.	TRBV30	TRBJ1-3	TRBD1	TGTGCCTGGAGTGCTCAGGGGGTTATCTCTGGAAACACCATATATTTT	CAWSAQGVISGNTIYF
few	TRBV5-4	TRBJ1-1	.	TGTGCCAGCAGCTGGCAGGGAGGGACTGAAGCTTTCTTT	CASSWQGGTEAFF
few	TRBV7-2	TRBJ2-5	.	TGTGCCAGCAGCTCCCAACAAAGGGGGAAGCGGCTCGAGACCCAGTACTTC	CASSSQQRGKRLETQYF
.	TRBV7-2	TRBJ1-2	.	TGTGCCAGCAGGAGGGCAAACTATGGCTACACCTTC	CASRRANYGYTF
.	TRBV4-3	TRBJ1-3	.	TGCGCCAGCAGCCGCGGCCTCACAGGGTCTGGAAACACCATATATTTT	CASSRGLTGSGNTIYF
.	TRBV19	TRBJ2-2	TRBD2	TGTGCCAGTAGTTTCTTGGCGGGGGGGCTGAACACCGGGGAGCTGTTTTTT	CASSFLAGGLNTGELFF
medium-sized	TRBV11-2	TRBJ2-7	TRBD1	TGTGCCAGCAGCTCCCAGGGGGCGCAGTACTTC	CASSSQGAQYF
.	TRBV19	TRBJ1-1	.	TGTGCCAGTAGGGAGGTCATGAACACTGAAGCTTTCTTT	CASREVMNTEAFF
.	TRBV5-5	TRBJ1-1	.	TGTGCCAGCAGCTTGGGAGCTGGGACAAGGAACACTGAAGCTTTCTTT	CASSLGAGTRNTEAFF
few	TRBV29-1	TRBJ2-7	.	TGCAGCGTCTATGGCTCCTACGAGCAGTACTTC	CSVYGSYEQYF
few	TRBV19	TRBJ2-5	TRBD1	TGTGCCAGTAGAAGACAGGGTCAAGAGACCCAGTACTTC	CASRRQGQETQYF
few	TRBV13	TRBJ2-1	.	TGTGCCAGCAGCAGCTTTAGAGCGCAGATCTACAATGAGCAGTTCTTC	CASSSFRAQIYNEQFF
.	TRBV10-3	TRBJ1-5	TRBD1	TGTGCCATCAGTGAGTCGATTGGACAGGGAGGGTCTAAGAGGCAGCCCCAGCATTTT	CAISESIGQGGSKRQPQHF
few	TRBV14	TRBJ1-1	.	TGTGCCAGCAGCCGGGGACTCGCGACTACCATGAACACTGAAGCTTTCTTT	CASSRGLATTMNTEAFF
.	TRBV5-6	TRBJ2-5	.	TGTGCCAGCAGCTCGAGGGGGTTTGAAGAGACCCAGTACTTC	CASSSRGFEETQYF
few	TRBV11-1	TRBJ1-1	.	TGTGCCAGCAGCTACAGGGTCGGCACTGAAGCTTTCTTT	CASSYRVGTEAFF
few	TRBV6-5	TRBJ1-1	.	TGTGCCAGCGTCGCCCGGACAACGAACACTGAAGCTTTCTTT	CASVARTTNTEAFF
few	TRBV28	TRBJ1-1	.	TGTGCCAGCCCCCCAACGCGGGGGGCGCCGGCGGGCACTGAAGCTTTCTTT	CASPPTRGAPAGTEAFF
.	TRBV6-1	TRBJ1-5	TRBD1	TGTGCCAGCAACGTGACAGGGCTCGATCAGCCCCAGCATTTT	CASNVTGLDQPQHF
.	TRBV27	TRBJ1-2	TRBD1	TGTGCCAGCAGCTCGGGACAGGGTGATGGCTACACCTTC	CASSSGQGDGYTF
few	TRBV9	TRBJ1-6	.	TGTGCCAGCAGCGTAGCTGAGGGGGAAAATTCACCCCTCCACTTT	CASSVAEGENSPLHF
few	TRBV7-6	TRBJ2-3	.	TGTGCCAGCAGCTCTCTCACGGCACCAGGGAATACGCAGTATTTT	CASSSLTAPGNTQYF
few	TRBV7-9	TRBJ1-3	.	TGTGCCAGCAGCTTAGCGTCCCCCGGCACCATATATTTT	CASSLASPGTIYF
few	TRBV5-6	TRBJ2-7	.	TGTGCCAGCAGCCTCAGGGGCTACGAGCAGTACTTC	CASSLRGYEQYF
few	TRBV6-1	TRBJ1-5	.	TGTGCCAGCAGACAGGATAATAGCAATCAGCCCCAGCATTTT	CASRQDNSNQPQHF
.	TRBV13	TRBJ1-6	.	TGTGCCAGCAGCTGGGGGGGGGTACCACCCCTCCACTTT	CASSWGGVPPLHF
few	TRBV19	TRBJ2-1	.	TGTGCCAGTAGTATAGTAGGAGGGGACGGTGAGCAGTTCTTC	CASSIVGGDGEQFF
.	TRBV11-2	TRBJ2-5	.	TGTGCCAGCAGCTTAACACTAGGAGGGGAAGAGACCCAGTACTTC	CASSLTLGGEETQYF
few	TRBV6-5	TRBJ1-1	.	TGTGCCAGCTCTAAGGGGCGGACGGTGGGTGAAGCTTTCTTT	CASSKGRTVGEAFF
.	TRBV27	TRBJ1-1	TRBD1	TGTGCCAGCAGTTTATTGAGGACAGGGACATTTAAACGGGAAGCTTTCTTT	CASSLLRTGTFKREAFF
.	TRBV19	TRBJ2-2	TRBD2	TGTGCCAGTAGTATTGGACTAGCCGCCGGGGAGCTGTTTTTT	CASSIGLAAGELFF
few	TRBV11-2	TRBJ2-3	TRBD2	TGTGCCAGCAGCTTTGTAGCGGGGGGCACAGATACGCAGTATTTT	CASSFVAGGTDTQYF
few	TRBV28	TRBJ1-5	.	TGTGCCAGCAGTTCGGACACGACGATTCAGCCCCAGCATTTT	CASSSDTTIQPQHF
once	TRBV14	TRBJ1-4	TRBD1	TGTGCCAGCAGGGAGGGGGCGTATGGTAATGAAAAACTGTTTTTT	CASREGAYGNEKLFF
once	TRBV19	TRBJ1-1	TRBD1	TGTGCCAGTAGTCCGGACAGGGGGCTGAGTACTGAAGCTTTCTTT	CASSPDRGLSTEAFF
few	TRBV5-1	TRBJ2-3	.	TGCGCCAGCAGTGGGACGGGGGGCAAGTATACGCAGTATTTT	CASSGTGGKYTQYF
few	TRBV7-2	TRBJ2-3	TRBD2	TGTGCCAGCAGCCCTAGCGGGGGGGCGGGGGATACGCAGTATTTT	CASSPSGGAGDTQYF
.	TRBV6-5	TRBJ1-5	TRBD1	TGTGCCAGCAGTTACTCAGGGGGCGCGCGTCAGCCCCAGCATTTT	CASSYSGGARQPQHF
.	TRBV6-6	TRBJ1-5	.	TGTGCCAGCAGTTCCAGGGGACGCGACAATAAGCCCCAGCATTTT	CASSSRGRDNKPQHF
few	TRBV7-8	TRBJ2-3	.	TGTGCCAGCAGGGCAGGTCCAGATGCGCAGTATTTT	CASRAGPDAQYF
.	TRBV27	TRBJ1-4	TRBD1	TGTGCCAGCAAAGGGCAGGGGGCCGAAAAACTGTTTTTT	CASKGQGAEKLFF
few	TRBV27	TRBJ2-3	TRBD1	TGTGCCAGCAGTTCATCGGACAGGAAGCATACGCAGTATTTT	CASSSSDRKHTQYF
few	TRBV6-5	TRBJ1-1	.	TGTGCCAGCAGTTACGGGGGGGCGGGGGGCACTGAAGCTTTCTTT	CASSYGGAGGTEAFF
.	TRBV19	TRBJ2-2	.	TGTGCCAGTAGCCTGGAAGGGGGGGATAGCACCGGGGAGCTGTTTTTT	CASSLEGGDSTGELFF
.	TRBV5-4	TRBJ2-3	.	TGTGCCAGCAGCCTCCGGGACACCTTCACAGATACGCAGTATTTT	CASSLRDTFTDTQYF
.	TRBV7-2	TRBJ2-2	TRBD1	TGTGCCAGCAGCTTATCGGCAGGGGGCCCCGGGGAGCTGTTTTTT	CASSLSAGGPGELFF
few	TRBV11-3	TRBJ2-7	TRBD1	TGTGCCAGCAGCGCAAGGACAGGGGTCTACGAGCAGTACTTC	CASSARTGVYEQYF
few	TRBV5-1	TRBJ2-5	.	TGCGCCAGCAGCTTGGGAGGCGGAGAGACCCAGTACTTC	CASSLGGGETQYF
.	TRBV7-2	TRBJ1-1	.	TGTGCCAGCAGCCCCCGGTGGGAGGTCCACACTGAAGCTTTCTTT	CASSPRWEVHTEAFF
few	TRBV28	TRBJ2-2	.	TGTGCCAGCAGTTCGTCGACAGCCCTCACCGGGGAGCTGTTTTTT	CASSSSTALTGELFF
few	TRBV6-5	TRBJ1-1	.	TGTGCCAGCGGGATGCACGGAGGGTTCGCTGAAGCTTTCTTT	CASGMHGGFAEAFF
.	TRBV25-1	TRBJ2-3	TRBD2	TGTGCCAGCTCCGGACTAGCGGGGGGACCAGATACGCAGTATTTT	CASSGLAGGPDTQYF
.	TRBV21-1	TRBJ2-7	.	TGTGCCAGCAGCAAAGCGCTTGGGACAGGGCTGTACTACGAGCAGTACTTC	CASSKALGTGLYYEQYF
.	TRBV6-1	TRBJ1-1	TRBD1	TGTGCCAGCAGTCGGACAGGGGTGAACACTGAAGCTTTCTTT	CASSRTGVNTEAFF
few	TRBV4-1	TRBJ1-4	TRBD1	TGCGCCAGCAGCCAGGGGACAGGGCAGAATGAAAAACTGTTTTTT	CASSQGTGQNEKLFF
.	TRBV10-3	TRBJ2-7	TRBD1	TGTGCCATCAGTGAGTCGGGGACAGGGGGACACGAGCAGTACTTC	CAISESGTGGHEQYF
few	TRBV6-1	TRBJ1-2	TRBD1	TGTGCCAGCAGTAAAGACAGGGTGTTAAACTATGGCTACACCTTC	CASSKDRVLNYGYTF
few	TRBV11-3	TRBJ2-1	.	TGTGCCAGCAGCTTGCTGGGCGGGAATGAGCAGTTCTTC	CASSLLGGNEQFF